The 19 T cell receptor beta chains below come from one sample, sequenced in a study of T cell responses to AZD1222 COVID-19 vaccine. The table came from immunoSEQ multiplex PCR; TCRdb's copy has only in-frame clones and leaves some out. This sample yields more than 140,000 clones, of which about 91% are seen a single time; 3% to 4% belongs to the top ten. The sequenced sample was peripheral blood, obtained on day 0 of MenACWY control vaccination. These TCRs come from an adult in good health.

This clone was found once. The chain is built from TRBV7-9 and TRBJ2-1; the D gene could be TRBD1 or TRBD2 (5 bases each). The CDR3 is made up of 15 amino acids. Germline assignment: CDR1 SEHNR and CDR2 FQNEAQ (reference sequence). The ends were cut back, 5 bases at V and 3 bases at J, with 14 bases in the middle. DNA for the CDR3: TGTGCCAGCAGCCTAACCGGGACGCTCTACAATGAGCAGTTCTTC. Its translation is CASSLTGTLYNEQFF.

The chain employs TRBV13 and TRBJ1-1, with D possibly TRBD1 on 6 matching bases. Trimming cost V 5 bases and J 3 bases, with 13 bases left between them. Germline CDR1 reads PRHDT; CDR2 reads FYEKMQ (reference sequence). This CDR3 has 14 residues. The CDR3 spells CASSKGVYDTEAFF. The CDR3 bases are TGTGCCAGCAGCAAGGGGGTTTATGACACTGAAGCTTTCTTT.

The chain couples TRBV7-2 to TRBJ2-1; 8 nucleotides align to TRBD2. Trimming at V came to 7 bases and at J to 3 bases, leaving 11 bases not matched to a gene. Germline V gives CDR1 SGHTA, CDR2 FQGNSA. The CDR3 is made up of 16 amino acids. CDR3 region: CASTDFSGSIYNEQFF. The CDR3 DNA sequence: TGTGCCAGCACCGACTTCAGCGGGAGTATCTACAATGAGCAGTTCTTC.

The chain combines TRBV7-9 with TRBJ2-1; D is ambiguous. The CDR3 has 18 residues. Germline values: CDR1 SEHNR, CDR2 FQNEAQ (reference sequence). The V end was cut by 1 base, the J end by 10 bases, with 26 bases between. The CDR3 nucleotides are TGTGCCAGCAGCTTAGATCCCCGGACCGGAGTCTCCTACGGGGAGCAGTTCTTC. Amino acids: CASSLDPRTGVSYGEQFF. The entire variable domain, with the rest obtained from reference TRBV7-9 and TRBJ2-1, is as follows: DTGVSQNPRHKITKRGQNVTFRCDPISEHNRLYWYRQTLGQGPEFLTYFQNEAQLEKSRLLSDRFSAERPKGSFSTLEIQRTEQGDSAMYLCASSLDPRTGVSYGEQFFGPGTRLTVL.

V and J are TRBV19 and TRBJ2-1; 7 bases map to TRBD1. CDR1 is LNHDA and CDR2 is SQIVND in the germline V gene (reference sequence). V was pared by 2 bases and J by 6 bases, with 4 bases of the junction left unmatched. The CDR3 length is 14 residues. Here the CDR3 reads CASSIRGGINEQFF. For the CDR3, the DNA is TGTGCCAGTAGTATAAGAGGGGGCATCAATGAGCAGTTCTTC.

The chain is built from TRBV9 and TRBJ2-1; no reliable D call. Looked up from germline, CDR1 is SGDLS and CDR2 is YYNGEE. V was trimmed by 0 bases and J by 6 bases, leaving 7 bases between them. This CDR3 contains 13 residues. The CDR3 is CASSVGYSNEQFF. The CDR3 DNA follows: TGTGCCAGCAGCGTAGGGTATTCCAATGAGCAGTTCTTC.

V gene TRBV5-1 combines with J gene TRBJ2-7; 9 bases agree with TRBD2. The CDR3 is 19 residues long. The germline gives CDR1 SGHRS, CDR2 YFSETQ. V dropped 2 bases and J dropped 1; count of bases not matched to a gene: 16. The CDR3, as DNA: TGCGCCAGCAGCTTCGGCAGGGAAGGCGGGAGGGCCAGGTCCTACGAGCAGTACTTC. Its translation: CASSFGREGGRARSYEQYF.

The chain combines TRBV28 with TRBJ1-1; D may be TRBD1 (5 bases). Germline V gene data show CDR1 as MDHEN and CDR2 as SYDVKM. This CDR3 has 12 amino acids. Trimming left V 2 bases short and J 7 bases short, with 8 bases between. CDR3: CASSLGDGEAFF. CDR3 nucleotide sequence: TGTGCCAGCAGTTTAGGGGACGGTGAAGCTTTCTTT.

J is TRBJ1-6 and V is TRBV9, with 10 positions matching TRBD1. The CDR3 is 15 amino acids. Germline CDR1 and CDR2: SGDLS and YYNGEE. With V trimmed by 1 base and J by 8 bases, 3 bases remained unmatched. In DNA form, the CDR3 reads TGTGCCAGCAGCGTATGGGACAGGGGTGATTCACCCCTCCACTTT. Its translation: CASSVWDRGDSPLHF.

The rearrangement uses TRBV7-2 and TRBJ2-5, with D perhaps being TRBD1 or TRBD2 (5 bases each). The CDR3 length is 17 residues. The ends were cut back, 1 base at V and 0 bases at J, with 15 bases in the middle. Germline V gene lookup returns CDR1 SGHTA and CDR2 FQGNSA. DNA for the CDR3: TGTGCCAGCAGCTTAGTACCCCGGGGCCCGTACCAAGAGACCCAGTACTTC. It codes for CASSLVPRGPYQETQYF.

The chain links TRBV4-1 to TRBJ2-7, with TRBD1 matching over 10 bases. CDR1 MGHRA and CDR2 YSYEKL come from the germline V gene. After removal of 4 bases from V and 7 bases from J, the junction contained 16 bases not matched to a gene. The CDR3 has 17 amino acids. The CDR3, as DNA: TGCGCCAGCAGCCGCAGACCTGGAGGGACAGGGGATGAGGAGCAGTACTTC. Protein product: CASSRRPGGTGDEEQYF.

The V and J genes are TRBV11-3 and TRBJ1-2; possibly TRBD1 for D (6 bases). Trimming took 0 bases from V and 8 from J, leaving 10 bases between them. The CDR3 is 13 residues long. Germline CDR1 SGHNT, CDR2 YENEEA. The CDR3 region is CASSLDRGAGYTF. DNA for the CDR3: TGTGCCAGCAGCTTAGATCGGGGGGCCGGCTACACCTTC.

The V call is TRBV20-1, the J call TRBJ2-1; D uncertain. Germline CDR1 reads DFQATT; CDR2 reads SNEGSKA (reference sequence). With 0 bases removed from V and 10 bases from J, the gap between germline ends came to 4 bases. CDR3 size: 10 residues. The CDR3 nucleotides are TGCAGTGCTAGAGAGGGCGAGCAGTTCTTC. The encoded protein is CSAREGEQFF.

The rearrangement joins TRBV4-1 to TRBJ1-1; a weak D match, TRBD1 (5 bases). CDR3 length: 14 residues. The ends were cut back, 1 base at V and 12 bases at J, with 18 bases in the middle. Germline V gives CDR1 MGHRA, CDR2 YSYEKL. The CDR3 DNA follows: TGCGCCAGCAGCCAAGGCCACCTTCGGGGGGGAACTTTCTTT. It encodes CASSQGHLRGGTFF.

The chain links TRBV9 to TRBJ2-5; 10 bases fit TRBD1. The CDR3 has 15 amino acids. The germline CDR1 and CDR2 sequences are SGDLS and YYNGEE. V gave up 4 bases and J gave up 2 bases; unmatched junction bases: 5. For the CDR3, the DNA is TGTGCCAGCAGCACTGGGACAGGGGCACAAGAGACCCAGTACTTC. It codes for CASSTGTGAQETQYF.

The V call is TRBV11-2, the J call TRBJ1-1; D remains ambiguous. Trimming left V 5 bases short and J 1 base short, with 11 bases between. The germline V gene encodes CDR1 SGHAT and CDR2 FQNNGV. The CDR3 spans 14 residues. The CDR3 DNA reads as TGTGCCAGCAGCCCCCTGCCGTCGAACACTGAAGCTTTCTTT. Translation gives CASSPLPSNTEAFF.

The chain has TRBV7-8 and TRBJ1-2, with D possibly matching TRBD1 (6 bases). Germline V lookup: CDR1 SGHVS, CDR2 FQNEAQ. The CDR3 is made up of 14 amino acids. The ends were cut back, 0 bases at V and 2 bases at J, with 7 bases in the middle. The CDR3 reads CASSLADSNYGYTF. CDR3 nucleotide sequence: TGTGCCAGCAGCTTAGCGGACAGCAACTATGGCTACACCTTC.

This clone was detected a few times. The rearrangement joins TRBV19 to TRBJ1-5, with unresolved D. Germline CDR1 reads LNHDA; CDR2 reads SQIVND (reference sequence). Deletions cut 7 bases from V and 2 bases from J, with 9 bases between. The CDR3 sequence is 13 residues long. CDR3 residues: CASTWQGNQPQHF. CDR3 sequence (DNA): TGTGCCAGTACATGGCAGGGCAATCAGCCCCAGCATTTT.

The CDR3 is CASSARGHDYGYTF. The CDR3 DNA reads as TGTGCCAGCAGTGCCAGGGGGCACGACTATGGCTACACCTTC. The chain links TRBV7-8 to TRBJ1-2, with 8 bases fitting TRBD1. Germline CDR1 SGHVS, CDR2 FQNEAQ. V shed 6 bases, J shed 3 bases, and the junction held 6 bases outside the gene matches. The CDR3 runs to 14 residues.